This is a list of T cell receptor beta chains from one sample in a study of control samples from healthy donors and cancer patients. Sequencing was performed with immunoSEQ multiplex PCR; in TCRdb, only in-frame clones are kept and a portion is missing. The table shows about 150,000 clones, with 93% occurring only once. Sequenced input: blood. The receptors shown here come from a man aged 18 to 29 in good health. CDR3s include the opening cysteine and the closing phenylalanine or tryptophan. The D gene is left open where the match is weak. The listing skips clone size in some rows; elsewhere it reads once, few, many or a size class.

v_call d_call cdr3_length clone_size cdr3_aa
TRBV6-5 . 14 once CASSYIRGDEKLFF
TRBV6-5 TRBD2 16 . CASSSLTSPGYNEQFF
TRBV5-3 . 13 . CARSSPGAEKLFF
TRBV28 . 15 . CASSLVAEPYNEQFF
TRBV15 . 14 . CATSQAYSNQPQHF
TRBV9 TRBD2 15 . CASRPGLAYTGELFF
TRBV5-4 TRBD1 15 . CASSLDRGQGNEQFF
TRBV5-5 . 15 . CASSFDGTYGNTIYF
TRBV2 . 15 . CASSEQGLSTDTQYF
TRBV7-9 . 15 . CASVSTGFSDEKLFF
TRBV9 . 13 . CASSETGGTEAFF
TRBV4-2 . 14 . CASSQVGGVGELFF
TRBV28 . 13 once CASSFLNTGELFF
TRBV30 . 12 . CAWSVENQPQHF
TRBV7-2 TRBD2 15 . CASSVKTSGSNEQYF
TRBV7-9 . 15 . CASSLGGVWQETQYF
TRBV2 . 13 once CASSERQGTTQYF
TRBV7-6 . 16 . CASSLSSGLRTGELFF
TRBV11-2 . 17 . CASTLPGRGVMNTEAFF
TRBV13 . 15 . CASSNRDGRNTEAFF
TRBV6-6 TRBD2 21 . CASSVPVGLAGMRPFSYEQYF
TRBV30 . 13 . CAWSVLRYTEAFF
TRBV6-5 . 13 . CASSYVGGYGYTF
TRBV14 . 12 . CASSQDRTTQYF
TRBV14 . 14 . CASSHFETNEKLFF
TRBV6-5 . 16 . CASSSHPRNSNQPQHF
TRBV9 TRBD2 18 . CASSLGLAGPPPNNTQYF
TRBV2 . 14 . CASSPRPDSHGYTF
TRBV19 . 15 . CASSPPRGADQPQHF
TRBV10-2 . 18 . CASSEFWDFPRNTGELFF
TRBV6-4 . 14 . CASSDSKGPGELFF
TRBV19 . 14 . CASSNRRVGETQYF
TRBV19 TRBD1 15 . CASSIGTGTYTEAFF
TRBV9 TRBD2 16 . CASSVGVAGDRETQYF
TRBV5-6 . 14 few CASSSWGHQETQYF
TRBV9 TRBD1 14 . CASRVTGSTDTQYF
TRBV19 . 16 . CATHGGPNTNTGELFF
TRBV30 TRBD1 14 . CAWSTGTAYNEQFF
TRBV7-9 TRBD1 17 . CASSLGGQGALRYEQYF
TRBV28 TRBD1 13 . CASNNRGSVEQFF
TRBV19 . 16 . CASSLGTGRLNTEAFF
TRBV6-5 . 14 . CASSWENMNTEAFF
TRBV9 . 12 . CASSVVKDTQFF
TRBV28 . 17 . CASSSRGLAWGNTEAFF
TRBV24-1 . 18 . CATSDLHRGNSSTGELFF
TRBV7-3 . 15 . CASSLLARLNTEAFF
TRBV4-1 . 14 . CASSQDGGFQPQHF
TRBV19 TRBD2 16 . CASTFGASGVTDTQYF
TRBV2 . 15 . CASTGGSNQNPPTSF
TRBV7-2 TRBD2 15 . CASSSSGRGVREQYF
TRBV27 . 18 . CASSPQTPGTLTLNEQFF
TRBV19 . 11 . CASSLSTEAFF
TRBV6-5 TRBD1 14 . CATASGTGGNEQFF
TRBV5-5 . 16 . CASSFAGTPTTYEQYF
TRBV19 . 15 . CASSTPGQRNEKLFF
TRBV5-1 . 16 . CASSFRDIAGANVLTF
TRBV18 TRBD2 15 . CASSPFSPGGNEQFF